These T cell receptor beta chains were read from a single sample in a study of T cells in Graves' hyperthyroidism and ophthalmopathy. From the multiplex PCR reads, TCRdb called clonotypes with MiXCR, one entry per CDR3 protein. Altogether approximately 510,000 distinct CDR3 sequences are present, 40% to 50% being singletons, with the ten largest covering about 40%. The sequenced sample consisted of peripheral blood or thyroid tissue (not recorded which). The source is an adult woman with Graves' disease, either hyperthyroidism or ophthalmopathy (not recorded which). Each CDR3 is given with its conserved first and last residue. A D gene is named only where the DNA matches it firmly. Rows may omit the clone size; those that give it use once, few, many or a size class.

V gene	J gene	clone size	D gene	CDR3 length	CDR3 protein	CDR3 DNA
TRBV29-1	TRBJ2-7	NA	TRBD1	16	CSVEALDRGSSYEQYF	TGCAGCGTTGAAGCCCTGGACAGGGGAAGCTCCTACGAGCAGTACTTC
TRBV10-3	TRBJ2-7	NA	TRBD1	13	CASSYGQGHEQYF	TGTGCCAGCAGTTACGGACAGGGGCACGAGCAGTACTTC
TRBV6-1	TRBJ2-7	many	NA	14	CASSNLPETPEQYF	TGTGCCAGCAGTAACCTACCGGAGACCCCTGAGCAGTACTTC
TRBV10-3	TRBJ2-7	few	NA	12	CAISVEGYEQYF	TGTGCCATCAGTGTGGAGGGCTACGAGCAGTACTTC
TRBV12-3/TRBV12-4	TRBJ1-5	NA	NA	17	CASSLAAGVGSNQPQHF	TGTGCCAGCAGTTTAGCGGCAGGGGTAGGAAGCAATCAGCCCCAGCATTTT
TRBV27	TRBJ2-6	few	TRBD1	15	CASRQGALGANVLTF	TGTGCCAGCCGACAGGGGGCGCTTGGGGCCAACGTCCTGACTTTC
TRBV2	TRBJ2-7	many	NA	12	CASKKDSYEQYF	TGTGCCAGCAAAAAGGACAGCTACGAGCAGTACTTC
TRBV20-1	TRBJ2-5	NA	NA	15	CSARAPGTTQETQYF	TGCAGTGCTAGAGCGCCGGGGACCACTCAAGAGACCCAGTACTTC
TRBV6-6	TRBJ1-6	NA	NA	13	CASSFRTNSPLHF	TGTGCCAGCAGTTTTAGGACAAATTCACCCCTCCACTTT
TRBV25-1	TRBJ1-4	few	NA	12	CASSEIDRKLFF	TGTGCCAGCAGTGAAATAGACAGAAAACTGTTTTTT
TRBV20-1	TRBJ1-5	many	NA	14	CSARRGVGDQPQHF	TGCAGTGCTAGGCGGGGGGTAGGGGATCAGCCCCAGCATTTT
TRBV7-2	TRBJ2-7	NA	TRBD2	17	CASSHPASGRAVYEQYF	TGTGCCAGCAGTCACCCGGCTAGCGGGAGGGCGGTCTACGAGCAGTACTTC
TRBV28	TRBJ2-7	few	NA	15	CASSPSGTGPNEQYF	TGTGCCAGCAGTCCCTCCGGGACGGGCCCCAACGAGCAGTACTTC
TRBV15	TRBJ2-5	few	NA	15	CATSSFSGSGETQYF	TGTGCCACCAGCAGTTTTTCTGGGTCAGGGGAGACCCAGTACTTC
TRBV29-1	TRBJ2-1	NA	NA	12	CSGFDLYNEQFF	TGCAGCGGATTTGACTTGTACAATGAGCAGTTCTTC
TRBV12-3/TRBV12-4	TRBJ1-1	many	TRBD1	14	CASSKQGGNTEAFF	TGTGCCAGCAGTAAGCAGGGGGGTAACACTGAAGCTTTCTTT
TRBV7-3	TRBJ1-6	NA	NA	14	CASSLVGGSSPLHF	TGTGCCAGCAGCTTAGTGGGGGGAAGCTCACCCCTCCACTTT
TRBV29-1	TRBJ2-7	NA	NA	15	CSVLSGRSASYEQYF	TGCAGCGTGCTAAGTGGACGTTCGGCCTCCTACGAGCAGTACTTC
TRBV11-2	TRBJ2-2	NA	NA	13	CASSLVRSGELFF	TGTGCCAGCAGCTTAGTAAGGTCCGGGGAGCTGTTTTTT
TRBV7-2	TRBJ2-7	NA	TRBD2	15	CASSARGLAGNEQYF	TGTGCCAGCAGCGCCCGGGGACTAGCGGGAAACGAGCAGTACTTC
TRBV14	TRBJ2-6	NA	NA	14	CASSQISPAYVLTF	TGTGCCAGCAGCCAAATATCGCCGGCCTACGTCCTGACTTTC
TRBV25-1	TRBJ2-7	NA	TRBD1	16	CASNSGRDSNPYEQYF	TGTGCCAGCAACTCCGGAAGGGACAGTAACCCCTACGAGCAGTACTTC
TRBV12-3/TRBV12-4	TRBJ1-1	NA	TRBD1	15	CASSGGQPMNTEAFF	TGTGCCAGCAGTGGGGGACAGCCCATGAACACTGAAGCTTTCTTT
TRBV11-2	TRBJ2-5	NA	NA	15	CASSLGRGPWETQYF	TGTGCCAGCAGCTTAGGGAGGGGACCGTGGGAGACCCAGTACTTC
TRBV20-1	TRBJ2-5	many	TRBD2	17	CSAREDAGVTDQETQYF	TGCAGTGCTAGGGAGGATGCGGGAGTTACCGACCAAGAGACCCAGTACTTC
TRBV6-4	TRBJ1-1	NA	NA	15	CASSETDSWNTEAFF	TGTGCCAGCAGTGAGACGGACAGCTGGAACACTGAAGCTTTCTTT
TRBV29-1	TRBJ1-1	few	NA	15	CSLGVGGTGPTEAFF	TGCAGCTTGGGGGTGGGTGGGACTGGGCCCACTGAAGCTTTCTTT
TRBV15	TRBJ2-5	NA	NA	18	CATSRDRGPREFGETQYF	TGTGCCACCAGCAGAGATCGTGGGCCCAGGGAGTTCGGGGAGACCCAGTACTTC
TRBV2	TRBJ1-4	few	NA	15	CASSEAQVGREKLFF	TGTGCCAGCAGTGAAGCGCAGGTGGGGCGGGAAAAACTGTTTTTT
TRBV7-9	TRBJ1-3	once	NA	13	CASSLYRDDTIYF	TGTGCCAGCAGCTTATATCGTGACGACACCATATATTTT
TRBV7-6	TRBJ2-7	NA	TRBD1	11	CASSLTGVQYF	TGTGCCAGCAGCTTGACAGGGGTGCAGTACTTC
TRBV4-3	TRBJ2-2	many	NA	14	CASSQETITGELFF	TGCGCCAGCAGCCAAGAAACCATAACCGGGGAGCTGTTTTTT
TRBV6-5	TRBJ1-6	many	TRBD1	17	CASSYAISGTVNSPLHF	TGTGCCAGCAGTTACGCAATATCCGGGACAGTTAATTCACCCCTCCACTTT
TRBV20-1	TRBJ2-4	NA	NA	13	CSASDPRLGIQYF	TGCAGTGCTAGCGATCCCCGACTCGGCATTCAGTACTTC
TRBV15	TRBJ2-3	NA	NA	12	CATSRDRDTQYF	TGTGCCACCAGCAGAGATAGAGATACGCAGTATTTT
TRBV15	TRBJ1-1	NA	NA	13	CATTGELNTEAFF	TGTGCCACCACAGGGGAACTGAACACTGAAGCTTTCTTT
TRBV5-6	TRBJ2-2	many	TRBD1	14	CASSGTGHTGELFF	TGTGCCAGCAGCGGGACAGGGCACACCGGGGAGCTGTTTTTT
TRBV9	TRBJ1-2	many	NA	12	CASSVGNYGYTF	TGTGCCAGCAGCGTTGGGAACTATGGCTACACCTTC
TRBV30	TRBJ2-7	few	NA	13	CAWADSMISEQYF	TGTGCCTGGGCGGACAGCATGATTTCGGAGCAGTACTTC
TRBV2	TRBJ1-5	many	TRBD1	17	CASSSDRVLYSNQPQHF	TGTGCCAGCAGTTCGGACAGGGTGCTTTATAGCAATCAGCCCCAGCATTTT
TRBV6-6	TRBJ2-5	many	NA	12	CASSFVSETQYF	TGTGCCAGCAGTTTTGTTTCGGAGACCCAGTACTTC
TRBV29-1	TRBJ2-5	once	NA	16	CSASSLVGGNQETQYF	TGCAGCGCCAGCAGCTTGGTGGGGGGAAACCAAGAGACCCAGTACTTC
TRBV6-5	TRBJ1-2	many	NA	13	CASSDTRQRSYTF	TGTGCCAGCAGTGACACTCGACAGAGAAGCTACACCTTC
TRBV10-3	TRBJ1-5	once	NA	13	CAISDPRDRPQHF	TGTGCCATCAGTGACCCCCGGGATCGGCCCCAGCATTTT
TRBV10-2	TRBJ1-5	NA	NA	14	CASSEGDYNQPQHF	TGCGCCAGCAGTGAGGGGGACTACAATCAGCCCCAGCATTTT
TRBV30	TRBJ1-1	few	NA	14	CAWSAGGGDTEAFF	TGTGCCTGGAGTGCCGGGGGGGGGGACACTGAAGCTTTCTTT
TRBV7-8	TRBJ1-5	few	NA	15	CASSLTRPATTPQHF	TGTGCCAGCAGCTTGACCCGACCAGCTACGACGCCCCAGCATTTT
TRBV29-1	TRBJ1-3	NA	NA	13	CSVEPRRGNTIYF	TGCAGCGTTGAGCCCCGTAGGGGAAACACCATATATTTT
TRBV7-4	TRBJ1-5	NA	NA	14	CASSLEGVVQPQHF	TGTGCCAGCAGCTTAGAGGGGGTGGTTCAGCCCCAGCATTTT
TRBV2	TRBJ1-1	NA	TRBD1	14	CASSPGQGIAEASF	TGTGCCAGCAGTCCGGGACAGGGTATAGCTGAGGCTTCCTTT